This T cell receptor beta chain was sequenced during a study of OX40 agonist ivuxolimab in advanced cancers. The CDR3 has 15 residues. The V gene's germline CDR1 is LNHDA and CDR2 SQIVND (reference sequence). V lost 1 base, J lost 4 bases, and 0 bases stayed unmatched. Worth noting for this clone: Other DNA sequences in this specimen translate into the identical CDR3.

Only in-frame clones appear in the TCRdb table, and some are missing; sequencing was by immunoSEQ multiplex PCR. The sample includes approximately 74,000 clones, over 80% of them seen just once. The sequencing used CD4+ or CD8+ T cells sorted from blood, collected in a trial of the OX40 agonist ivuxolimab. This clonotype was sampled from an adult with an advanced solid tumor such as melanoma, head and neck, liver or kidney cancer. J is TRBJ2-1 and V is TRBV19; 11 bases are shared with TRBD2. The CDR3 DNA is TGTGCCAGTAGTATAGGACTAGCGGGGTACAATGAGCAGTTCTTC. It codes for CASSIGLAGYNEQFF.